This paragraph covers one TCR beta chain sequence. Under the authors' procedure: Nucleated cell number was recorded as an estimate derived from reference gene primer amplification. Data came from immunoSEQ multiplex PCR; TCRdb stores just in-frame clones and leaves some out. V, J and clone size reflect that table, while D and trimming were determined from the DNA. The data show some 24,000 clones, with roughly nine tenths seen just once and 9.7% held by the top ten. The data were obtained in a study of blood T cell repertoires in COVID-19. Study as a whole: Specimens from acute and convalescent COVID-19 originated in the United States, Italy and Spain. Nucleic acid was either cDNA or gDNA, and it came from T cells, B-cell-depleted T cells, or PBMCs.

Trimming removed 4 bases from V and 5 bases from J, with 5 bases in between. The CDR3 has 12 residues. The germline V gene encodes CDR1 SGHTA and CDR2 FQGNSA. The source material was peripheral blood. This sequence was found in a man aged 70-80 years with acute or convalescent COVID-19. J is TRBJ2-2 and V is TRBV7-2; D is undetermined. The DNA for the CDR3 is TGTGCCAGCAGCTGGCGGACCGGGGAGCTGTTTTTT. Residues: CASSWRTGELFF.